These 32 T cell receptor beta chains share one sample of origin, sequenced in a study of identical twins. Each CDR3 protein is one row after TCRdb ran MiXCR on the 5' RACE reads. The sample shows around 490,000 distinct CDR3 sequences, 15% of them seen only once. This same sample was also part of a study on yellow fever vaccine responses in identical twins.

The source material was CD4+ T cells sorted from blood. The receptor set was obtained from a woman aged 18-35 years in good health.

The V call is TRBV4-1, the J call TRBJ2-5; 13 bases map to TRBD2. Trimming took 1 base from V and 5 from J; bases not matched to a gene: 4. Germline V gives CDR1 MGHRA, CDR2 YSYEKL. The length of the CDR3 is 16 residues. CDR3 nucleotides: TGCGCCAGCAGCCAAGCCGGGACTAGCGGGGCTGAGACCCAGTACTTC. Encoded protein: CASSQAGTSGAETQYF.

CDR3 residues: CASSYAGGKSTGELFF. The DNA for the CDR3 is TGTGCCAGCAGTTACGCGGGGGGCAAAAGCACCGGGGAGCTGTTTTTT. This sequence joins TRBV12-3 or TRBV12-4 and TRBJ2-2; TRBD2 matches at 8 bases. J was trimmed by 4 bases and V by 4 bases; bases with no gene match: 8. This CDR3 has 16 amino acids.

Only a few counts were recorded for this clonotype. The chain has TRBV7-9 and TRBJ2-1; TRBD1 agrees at 9 bases. J gave up 5 bases and V 5 bases, and 7 bases lay outside the gene matches. CDR3 length: 15 amino acids. The germline V gene encodes CDR1 SEHNR and CDR2 FQNEAQ (reference sequence). CDR3 DNA sequence: TGTGCCAGCAGCCACAGGGACAGGGATAACAATGAGCAGTTCTTC. The encoded protein is CASSHRDRDNNEQFF.

The rearrangement joins TRBV20-1 to TRBJ2-5, with 7 bases aligning to TRBD2. The germline CDR1 and CDR2 sequences are DFQATT and SNEGSKA (reference sequence). The CDR3 loop spans 14 amino acids. Germline trimming cut 6 bases from V and 1 base from J; bases unmatched to any gene: 8. CDR3 loop: CSALSWGGQETQYF. Written as DNA, the CDR3 is TGCAGTGCCCTCTCCTGGGGGGGCCAAGAGACCCAGTACTTC.

V usage is TRBV3-1 and J usage is TRBJ1-4, with TRBD1 as a possible D gene (5 bases). This CDR3 is built from 16 residues. V was pared by 1 base and J by 7 bases, with 16 bases between. Germline V gene lookup returns CDR1 LGHDT and CDR2 YNNKEL (reference sequence). The CDR3 sequence: CASSQGMAGRSEKLFF. The CDR3 DNA follows: TGTGCCAGCAGCCAAGGAATGGCAGGGCGGAGTGAAAAACTGTTTTTT.

This clonotype was seen only a few times. J is TRBJ2-5 and V is TRBV3-1; D gene ambiguous. Looked up from germline, CDR1 is LGHDT and CDR2 is YNNKEL (reference sequence). V was shortened by 4 bases and J by 2 bases, with 14 bases between the two germline ends. The CDR3 length is 15 residues. In nucleotides, the CDR3 is TGTGCCAGCAGCCCCACCCGAGGATCACAAGAGACCCAGTACTTC. This translates into CASSPTRGSQETQYF.

V is TRBV7-6 and J is TRBJ2-2, with D possibly matching TRBD1 (6 bases). Germline loops: CDR1 SGHVS, CDR2 FNYEAQ. The CDR3 totals 16 residues. Between the trimmed V and J ends, which lost 3 bases and 7 bases, there was a span of 18 bases. The CDR3 DNA reads TGTGCCAGCAGCTTTTTCGGACGGGGACACGACGGGGAGCTGTTTTTT. Protein: CASSFFGRGHDGELFF.

The chain employs TRBV7-2 and TRBJ1-1, with D possibly TRBD1 on 5 matching bases. The ends were cut back, 2 bases at V and 7 bases at J, with 14 bases in the middle. This CDR3 has 14 amino acids. CDR1 is SGHTA, CDR2 FQGNSA, per germline. The CDR3 DNA reads as TGTGCCAGCAGCTTAAGAGGGTTGGGGGGTGAAGCTTTCTTT. Its protein is CASSLRGLGGEAFF.

The chain uses TRBV5-1 and TRBJ1-1, with no clear D. Germline V CDR1 and CDR2: SGHRS, YFSETQ. The CDR3 contains 13 residues. Trimming pared 4 bases from V and 7 bases from J, leaving 14 bases between. Written as DNA, the CDR3 is TGCGCCAGCAGCCCCCCCGGCAGCTTTGAAGCTTTCTTT. Protein product: CASSPPGSFEAFF.

This clonotype was detected a few times. The chain joins TRBV7-6 to TRBJ2-7, with 7 bases lining up with TRBD2. V lost 4 bases, J lost 3 bases, and 15 bases stayed unmatched. Looked up from germline, CDR1 is SGHVS and CDR2 is FNYEAQ. The CDR3 contains 17 residues. The CDR3: CASSSNPGGLRHYEQYF. CDR3 nucleotide sequence: TGTGCCAGCAGCTCAAACCCGGGGGGACTTAGACACTACGAGCAGTACTTC.

In this sample, this clonotype turned up once. The CDR3 sequence: CASSLDRGQYYGYTF. The CDR3 coding sequence is TGTGCCAGCAGCTTAGACAGGGGGCAATACTATGGCTACACCTTC. V is TRBV7-8 and J is TRBJ1-2; TRBD1 aligns across 9 bases. Unmatched junction bases numbered 3, after V lost 1 base and J lost 3 bases. Looked up from germline, CDR1 is SGHVS and CDR2 is FQNEAQ. The CDR3 contains 15 residues.

The rearrangement uses TRBV11-2 and TRBJ2-1; 10 positions agree with TRBD2. The CDR3 extends over 16 amino acids. Trimming took 1 base from V and 7 from J; bases not matched to a gene: 7. CDR1 and CDR2 from the germline V gene are SGHAT and FQNNGV. The CDR3 DNA reads TGTGCCAGCAGCTTAGGGGGACTAGCGACAATAAATGAGCAGTTCTTC. It encodes CASSLGGLATINEQFF.

In its sample, this clonotype was seen a few times. This chain links TRBV11-3 with TRBJ2-1, with 9 bases matching TRBD2. V trimming: 5 bases; J trimming: 4 bases; junction bases outside the gene matches: 12. Germline lookup yields CDR1 SGHNT and CDR2 YENEEA. The CDR3 runs to 17 residues. The CDR3 DNA is TGTGCCAGCAGCCCGGCAGGTAGCGGGGGACCTTACAATGAGCAGTTCTTC. Protein: CASSPAGSGGPYNEQFF.

This clonotype was seen a handful of times. V gene TRBV28 combines with J gene TRBJ2-1, with 14 bases aligning to TRBD2. Germline V gene sequence: CDR1 MDHEN, CDR2 SYDVKM. The CDR3 extends over 19 amino acids. The junction had 6 bases not matched to a gene; V was cut back by 2 bases and J by 0 bases. The CDR3 loop reads CASSLLGLAGGSSYNEQFF. The CDR3 region has the DNA TGTGCCAGCAGTTTACTAGGACTAGCGGGGGGTAGCTCCTACAATGAGCAGTTCTTC.

The sample holds a few counts of this clonotype. The chain employs TRBV7-9 and TRBJ1-1; D gene unclear. Per germline, CDR1 SEHNR and CDR2 FQNEAQ (reference sequence). The V gene lost 1 base and the J gene lost 1 base, with 13 bases spanning the gap. CDR3 size: 16 residues. The CDR3 nucleotides read TGTGCCAGCAGCTTAGGTAATCGGGTAGGGAACACTGAAGCTTTCTTT. Residues: CASSLGNRVGNTEAFF.

This clonotype was seen a few times. J is TRBJ2-2 and V is TRBV3-1; either TRBD1 or TRBD2 may fit D (5 bases each). V was cut by 1 base and J by 4 bases, with 16 bases left in between. Per the germline V gene, CDR1 is LGHDT and CDR2 is YNNKEL (reference sequence). This CDR3 region has 17 residues. CDR3 bases: TGTGCCAGCAGCCAAGTCCCCTCACCGAGGGGCACCGGGGAGCTGTTTTTT. Translating it yields CASSQVPSPRGTGELFF.

The chain employs TRBV5-1 and TRBJ2-3, with D perhaps matching TRBD2 (7 bases). This CDR3 region has 14 residues. V lost 6 bases to trimming and J lost 6 bases, with 17 bases between them. CDR1 SGHRS and CDR2 YFSETQ come from the germline V gene. The CDR3 spells CASTLGGGADTQYF. The CDR3 DNA is TGCGCCAGCACCCTTGGTGGGGGGGCCGATACGCAGTATTTT. Full variable domain (outside the CDR3, taken from reference TRBV5-1 and TRBJ2-3): KAGVTQTPRYLIKTRGQQVTLSCSPISGHRSVSWYQQTPGQGLQFLFEYFSETQRNKGNFPGRFSGRQFSNSRSEMNVSTLELGDSALYLCASTLGGGADTQYFGPGTRLTVL.

This clonotype was observed a few times. The DNA for the CDR3 is TGTGCCAGCACCTCGGACAGGGAACGTACCGGGGAGCTGTTTTTT. It is translated as CASTSDRERTGELFF. The chain employs TRBV25-1 and TRBJ2-2, with TRBD1 matching over 8 bases. V dropped 7 bases and J dropped 5; count of bases not matched to a gene: 9. Germline values: CDR1 MGHDK, CDR2 SYGVNS. The CDR3 is 15 amino acids.

A few counts support this clonotype. The V gene is TRBV2, the J gene TRBJ1-3; D is unresolved. CDR3 size: 13 residues. Germline CDR1 reads SNHLY; CDR2 reads FYNNEI. Trimming left V 11 bases short and J 0 bases short, with 11 bases between. The CDR3 coding sequence is TGTGCCCGTCAAATTAACTCTGGAAACACCATATATTTT. Protein: CARQINSGNTIYF.

This clonotype has just a few counts. The gene calls are TRBV24-1 and TRBJ1-1, with 8 bases lining up with TRBD1. The CDR3 is made up of 15 amino acids. The ends lost 5 bases at V and 4 bases at J; junction bases unmatched: 8. CDR1 KGHDR and CDR2 SFDVKD come from the germline V gene. This chain's CDR3 is CATSARTGLVTEAFF. For the CDR3, the DNA is TGTGCCACCAGTGCCCGGACAGGGTTGGTCACTGAAGCTTTCTTT.

V and J are TRBV24-1 and TRBJ2-7; D gene unclear. Germline assignment: CDR1 KGHDR and CDR2 SFDVKD. Trimming cost V 1 base and J 7 bases, with 10 bases left between them. This CDR3 has 13 amino acids. This CDR3 is CATSDFGAVEQYF. CDR3 DNA sequence: TGTGCCACCAGTGATTTCGGCGCAGTGGAGCAGTACTTC.

This clonotype was counted a few times. This sequence joins TRBV12-3 or TRBV12-4 and TRBJ2-1, with D unclear. V was pared by 0 bases and J by 6 bases, with 21 bases between. The CDR3 spans 18 residues. CDR3: CASSLAGSTLVLLNEQFF. The CDR3 bases are TGTGCCAGCAGTTTAGCGGGGTCTACACTCGTCTTACTCAATGAGCAGTTCTTC.

The J gene is TRBJ1-6, the V gene TRBV6-5; D not resolved. Germline V gene data show CDR1 as MNHEY and CDR2 as SVGAGI. The V end lost 0 bases, the J end lost 12 bases, and 12 bases lay between the germline ends. This CDR3 spans 14 amino acids. The CDR3 DNA reads TGTGCCAGCAGTTACTCGATAGGAGTGCGACCCCTCCACTTT. It is translated as CASSYSIGVRPLHF.

This clonotype has a handful of counts. The chain joins TRBV7-9 to TRBJ2-7; 12 bases agree with TRBD1. V gave up 2 bases and J gave up 2 bases; unmatched junction bases: 4. Germline V CDR1 and CDR2: SEHNR, FQNEAQ (reference sequence). This CDR3 has 16 amino acids. The CDR3 region has the DNA TGTGCCAGCAGCTTAAGGGGACAGGGGGCTCCCTACGAGCAGTACTTC. This gives the protein CASSLRGQGAPYEQYF.

The chain couples TRBV2 to TRBJ2-7; TRBD1 or TRBD2 may be the D gene (6 bases each). The CDR3 covers 15 residues. The V end was cut by 1 base, the J end by 5 bases, with 15 bases between. Looked up from germline, CDR1 is SNHLY and CDR2 is FYNNEI. The CDR3 nucleotides are TGTGCCAGCAGTGAAGTAGGGTTCGGGGGCGACGAGCAGTACTTC. Amino acids: CASSEVGFGGDEQYF.

This clonotype was picked up one time. V usage is TRBV5-8 and J usage is TRBJ1-5, with 8 bases fitting TRBD1. This CDR3 contains 16 residues. CDR1 is SGHTS, CDR2 YDEGEE, per germline. V gave up 4 bases and J gave up 3 bases; unmatched junction bases: 9. The CDR3 sequence is CASSRGQGRNNQPQHF. The CDR3 DNA is TGTGCCAGCAGCCGCGGACAGGGCCGTAACAATCAGCCCCAGCATTTT.

This clonotype was seen more than once but under ten times. The chain carries TRBV7-9 and TRBJ2-3, with 11 bases aligning to TRBD2. This CDR3 contains 17 residues. V lost 5 bases to trimming and J lost 2 bases; unmatched junction nucleotides: 9. CDR1 SEHNR and CDR2 FQNEAQ come from the germline V gene (reference sequence). CDR3: CASSHRLAGSFTDTQYF. CDR3 DNA: TGTGCCAGCAGCCATCGACTAGCGGGGAGCTTCACAGATACGCAGTATTTT.

The chain links TRBV3-1 to TRBJ2-5; tentatively, D is TRBD2 (5 bases). There are 14 residues in the CDR3. V was pared by 1 base and J by 7 bases, with 13 bases between. Germline-derived CDR1 and CDR2 are LGHDT and YNNKEL (reference sequence). CDR3 protein: CASSQGAGSVTQYF. The CDR3 bases are TGTGCCAGCAGCCAAGGCGCGGGTTCGGTGACCCAGTACTTC.

This chain links TRBV5-1 with TRBJ2-5, with TRBD1 as a possible D gene (6 bases). This CDR3 is built from 15 residues. The germline CDR1 and CDR2 sequences are SGHRS and YFSETQ. Trimming left V 4 bases short and J 2 bases short, with 15 bases between. Here the CDR3 reads CASSEPDSRQETQYF. The CDR3 DNA reads TGCGCCAGCAGCGAACCGGACAGTCGGCAAGAGACCCAGTACTTC. Filled out from reference TRBV5-1 and TRBJ2-5, the complete variable domain reads KAGVTQTPRYLIKTRGQQVTLSCSPISGHRSVSWYQQTPGQGLQFLFEYFSETQRNKGNFPGRFSGRQFSNSRSEMNVSTLELGDSALYLCASSEPDSRQETQYFGPGTRLLVL.

The chain has TRBV29-1 and TRBJ1-3, with D possibly TRBD1 on 6 matching bases. Trimming took 5 bases from V and 2 from J, leaving 13 bases between them. Germline V gene lookup returns CDR1 SQVTM and CDR2 ANQGSEA. The CDR3 extends over 14 amino acids. CDR3 sequence: CSVWEQGTGNTIYF. CDR3 coding DNA: TGCAGCGTTTGGGAACAGGGAACTGGAAACACCATATATTTT.

Note on this clonotype: Being one base from a much bigger clone, this may be a read error. The rearrangement uses TRBV12-3 or TRBV12-4 and TRBJ2-7; 15 bases are shared with TRBD2. The CDR3 extends over 17 amino acids. The CDR3 region has the DNA TGTGCCTGCAGTCCCGGGACTAGCGGGGGGTTATCCTACGAGCAGTACGTC. Translation gives CACSPGTSGGLSYEQYV.

This clonotype was counted a few times. The V gene is TRBV6-5, the J gene TRBJ2-5, with D possibly matching TRBD1 (5 bases). The V end was cut by 0 bases, the J end by 5 bases, with 10 bases between. The germline CDR1 and CDR2 sequences are MNHEY and SVGAGI. The CDR3 is made up of 14 amino acids. CDR3 DNA sequence: TGTGCCAGCAGTTACTCCAGGGAAGGCGAGACCCAGTACTTC. It specifies CASSYSREGETQYF.